The 30 T cell receptor beta chains in this list originate from one sample, sequenced in a study of CD8+CD57+ T cells in acquired aplastic anemia. Genomic DNA, serving as template, underwent TCR beta VDJ and CDR3 profiling. TCRdb recomputed calls from the reads with MiXCR, one row per CDR3 protein. The sample holds roughly 420,000 distinct CDR3 sequences, just under 70% seen once. The sample consisted of sorted CD4+, CD8+, or CD8+CD57+ T cells (not recorded which) from PBMCs. Receptors originate from a human donor in good health, serving as a control.

This clonotype was found many times. The V and J genes are TRBV30 and TRBJ1-5; D is undetermined. CDR1 is GTSNPN and CDR2 is SVGIG in the germline V gene (reference sequence). The germline V and J ends were trimmed by 3 bases and 5 bases, with 8 bases remaining between them. The CDR3 spans 12 residues. CDR3 in DNA: TGTGCCTGGAGCCTAACCGATCAGCCCCAGCATTTT. This encodes CAWSLTDQPQHF.

The rearrangement joins TRBV12-5 to TRBJ1-1; a possible D gene is TRBD1 (5 bases). V was pared by 7 bases and J by 3 bases, with 15 bases between. Germline lookup yields CDR1 LGHNT and CDR2 FRNRAP. This CDR3 has 14 residues. The CDR3 nucleotides are TGTGCTAGTGCCGTTAGACAGCGGTACACTGAAGCTTTCTTT. This translates into CASAVRQRYTEAFF.

The chain recombines TRBV2 with TRBJ2-7, with a weak D call TRBD2 (5 bases). The germline V gene encodes CDR1 SNHLY and CDR2 FYNNEI. The germline V and J ends were trimmed by 6 bases and 12 bases, with 18 bases remaining between them. This CDR3 contains 12 residues. CDR3 loop: CASSLEASGAYF. The CDR3 DNA follows: TGTGCCAGCAGCTTGGAGGCGTCAGGTGCGTACTTC.

This clonotype was detected many times. The chain joins TRBV7-3 to TRBJ2-3; D gene ambiguous. The CDR3 covers 13 residues. V was pared by 5 bases and J by 8 bases, with 14 bases between. The germline gives CDR1 SGHTA, CDR2 FQGTGA. In nucleotides, the CDR3 is TGTGCCAGCAGCGTAAGAAGTTTCGGTACGCAGTATTTT. Protein sequence: CASSVRSFGTQYF.

J is TRBJ1-2 and V is TRBV29-1; D is possibly TRBD1 (5 bases). Trimming shortened V by 6 bases and J by 8 bases, and 10 bases separated the two germline ends. Germline values: CDR1 SQVTM, CDR2 ANQGSEA. This CDR3 has 10 amino acids. The CDR3 DNA follows: TGCAGCGTAGGGACTAGCGGCTACACCTTC. Translated: CSVGTSGYTF.

This chain joins TRBV7-3 and TRBJ2-3; D is undetermined. The V and J ends lost 3 bases and 2 bases respectively, with 15 bases between them. The germline V gene has CDR1 SGHTA and CDR2 FQGTGA. The CDR3 covers 16 residues. CDR3 sequence reads: CASSFGFPAFTDTQYF. CDR3 sequence (DNA): TGTGCCAGCAGCTTTGGCTTCCCTGCCTTCACAGATACGCAGTATTTT. Full variable domain (outside the CDR3, taken from reference TRBV7-3 and TRBJ2-3): GAGVSQTPSNKVTEKGKYVELRCDPISGHTALYWYRQSLGQGPEFLIYFQGTGAADDSGLPNDRFFAVRPEGSVSTLKIQRTERGDSAVYLCASSFGFPAFTDTQYFGPGTRLTVL.

This clonotype was detected ten times or more. CDR3 coding DNA: TGTGCCAGCAGGAGCCCCGGGCCCACCTACGAGCAGTACTTC. This translates into CASRSPGPTYEQYF. The chain couples TRBV6-1 to TRBJ2-7; D is unclear. The CDR3 runs 14 residues. CDR1 is MNHNS and CDR2 is SASEGT in the germline V gene. The V gene lost 6 bases and the J gene lost 2 bases, with 14 bases spanning the gap.

In nucleotides, the CDR3 is TGTGCCAGCAGCCGAGACGGAGGGCCTCTAGGGCCACAGTATTTT. Residues: CASSRDGGPLGPQYF. The V gene is TRBV7-4, the J gene TRBJ2-3, with D possibly TRBD2 on 6 matching bases. The CDR3 length is 15 residues. Trimming took off 5 bases at V and 12 bases at J, with 24 bases between the two ends. The germline V gene encodes CDR1 SGHVT and CDR2 SQSDAQ. Full variable domain (missing parts from reference TRBV7-4 and TRBJ2-3): GAGVSQSPRYKVAKRGRDVALRCDSISGHVTLYWYRQTLGQGSEVLTYSQSDAQRDKSGRPSGRFSAERPERSVSTLKIQRTEQGDSAVYLCASSRDGGPLGPQYFGPGTRLTVL.

This clonotype was seen many times. The chain has TRBV12-3 or TRBV12-4 and TRBJ1-1; TRBD1 matches at 7 bases. The CDR3 runs to 14 residues. V dropped 5 bases and J dropped 11; count of bases not matched to a gene: 14. CDR3 in DNA: TGTGCCAGCAGTCCGGACAGGCGAGGGGGGCATGCTTTCTTT. It encodes CASSPDRRGGHAFF.

The CDR3 loop reads CASSIWPGQGRNEQFF. The CDR3, as DNA: TGTGCCAGCAGTATATGGCCGGGACAGGGGAGAAATGAGCAGTTCTTC. The chain couples TRBV12-3 or TRBV12-4 to TRBJ2-1, with 10 bases matching TRBD1. Germline trimming cut 5 bases from V and 7 bases from J; bases unmatched to any gene: 11. CDR3 length: 16 amino acids.

V is TRBV5-1 and J is TRBJ1-6; the D gene is possibly TRBD1 (5 bases). Germline CDR1 and CDR2: SGHRS and YFSETQ. Trimming took 4 bases from V and 10 from J, leaving 21 bases between them. The CDR3 sequence is 16 residues long. The CDR3 protein is CASSRGRDARNSPLHF. Written as DNA, the CDR3 is TGCGCCAGCAGCCGGGGACGGGACGCGAGGAACTCACCCCTCCACTTT. Full variable domain (remainder filled in from reference TRBV5-1 and TRBJ1-6): KAGVTQTPRYLIKTRGQQVTLSCSPISGHRSVSWYQQTPGQGLQFLFEYFSETQRNKGNFPGRFSGRQFSNSRSEMNVSTLELGDSALYLCASSRGRDARNSPLHFGNGTRLTVT.

The V and J genes are TRBV20-1 and TRBJ1-5, with D tentatively TRBD1 (6 bases). The germline V gene encodes CDR1 DFQATT and CDR2 SNEGSKA (reference sequence). The CDR3 is 13 amino acids. V lost 5 bases to trimming and J lost 3 bases, with 11 bases between them. The CDR3 DNA follows: TGCAGTGCTCCTAGACAGGACAATCAGCCCCAGCATTTT. Translated: CSAPRQDNQPQHF.

The chain joins TRBV11-1 to TRBJ2-3; TRBD1 is a possible D gene (6 bases). V was cut by 2 bases and J by 4 bases, with 16 bases left in between. Germline values: CDR1 SGHAT, CDR2 FQDESV (reference sequence). The CDR3 runs to 16 residues. The CDR3 DNA reads as TGTGCCAGCAGCTTAATTTCAGGGGTAGATGCAGATACGCAGTATTTT. Protein sequence: CASSLISGVDADTQYF.

This clonotype was seen ten or more times. V gene TRBV12-3 or TRBV12-4 combines with J gene TRBJ1-1; unclear D gene. V lost 5 bases to trimming and J lost 0 bases, with 13 bases between them. This CDR3 region has 15 residues. CDR3 bases: TGTGCCAGCAGTCCCCGACAAAGGGTGAACACTGAAGCTTTCTTT. This translates into CASSPRQRVNTEAFF.

In the case of this clonotype: Germline and junction disagree at one end, which may indicate a read error. V and J are TRBV5-1 and TRBJ2-5, with 11 bases aligning to TRBD2. CDR1 and CDR2 (germline): SGHRS, YFSETQ. The CDR3 spans 15 residues. CDR3 nucleotides: TGTGCCAGCAGCTTCGGGCTAGCGGGGGGAGAGACCCAGTACTTC. It codes for CASSFGLAGGETQYF. Full variable domain (remainder filled in from reference TRBV5-1 and TRBJ2-5): KAGVTQTPRYLIKTRGQQVTLSCSPISGHRSVSWYQQTPGQGLQFLFEYFSETQRNKGNFPGRFSGRQFSNSRSEMNVSTLELGDSALYLCASSFGLAGGETQYFGPGTRLLVL.

The rearrangement joins TRBV11-2 to TRBJ1-3; D call uncertain. This CDR3 contains 16 residues. Germline CDR1 and CDR2: SGHAT and FQNNGV. V shed 6 bases and J shed 6 bases, with 21 bases lying between them. The CDR3 nucleotides read TGTGCCAGCAGGCAGGCTTACGGCACGGCTTTAAACACCATATATTTT. As protein: CASRQAYGTALNTIYF.

The V gene is TRBV20-1, the J gene TRBJ1-2; D gene unclear. Trimming shortened V by 3 bases and J by 7 bases, and 15 bases separated the two germline ends. CDR1 and CDR2 from the germline V gene are DFQATT and SNEGSKA (reference sequence). This CDR3 is built from 13 residues. The CDR3 loop is CSASPIREGGYTF. DNA for the CDR3: TGCAGTGCTAGCCCTATACGGGAGGGTGGCTACACCTTC.

J is TRBJ1-1 and V is TRBV6-1, with 9 positions matching TRBD1. CDR1 and CDR2 from the germline V gene are MNHNS and SASEGT. The CDR3 is 11 residues long. With V trimmed by 8 bases and J by 8 bases, 3 bases remained unmatched. The CDR3 region is CASEGQGEAFF. The CDR3 DNA sequence: TGTGCCAGCGAGGGACAGGGCGAAGCTTTCTTT.

The V and J genes are TRBV7-2 and TRBJ1-1; TRBD1 matches 8 bases. The germline CDR1 and CDR2 sequences are SGHTA and FQGNSA. This CDR3 contains 15 residues. V gave up 4 bases and J gave up 8 bases; unmatched junction bases: 12. CDR3 residues: CASSSHRGEDAEAFF. Here the CDR3 DNA reads TGTGCCAGCAGCTCCCACAGGGGGGAAGATGCCGAAGCTTTCTTT.

This clonotype was counted at least ten times. The genes are TRBV7-2 and TRBJ2-3; D may be TRBD1 (6 bases). The germline gives CDR1 SGHTA, CDR2 FQGNSA. The germline V and J ends were trimmed by 5 bases and 2 bases, with 17 bases remaining between them. CDR3 length equals 16 residues. The CDR3 protein is CASSLTFTGPTDTQYF. In DNA, the CDR3 is TGTGCCAGCAGCCTCACATTTACAGGGCCCACAGATACGCAGTATTTT.

This sequence joins TRBV10-3 and TRBJ1-6; D is unresolved. CDR1 ENHRY and CDR2 SYGVKD come from the germline V gene. Trimming stripped 10 bases from V and 12 bases from J, with 19 bases between. CDR3 size: 13 residues. For the CDR3, the DNA is TGTGCCAGCAGAAGGGAATCAACGGTACCCCTCCACTTT. Its protein is CASRRESTVPLHF.

The V and J genes are TRBV2 and TRBJ1-5, with unresolved D. Trimming took 6 bases from V and 13 from J, leaving 25 bases between them. Germline CDR1 and CDR2: SNHLY and FYNNEI. The CDR3 consists of 15 residues. Written as DNA, the CDR3 is TGTGCCAGCAGCCGAGAGGGTGGTGAGGCCGGGGAGCAGCATTTT. The encoded protein is CASSREGGEAGEQHF.

This clonotype came up many times. The chain links TRBV5-1 to TRBJ2-5; 7 nucleotides match TRBD2. Germline CDR1 reads SGHRS; CDR2 reads YFSETQ. The CDR3 is made up of 15 amino acids. After removal of 1 base from V and 5 bases from J, the junction contained 8 bases not matched to a gene. The CDR3 bases are TGCGCCAGCAGCTTGTTTGGCGGGGGTCAGGAGACCCAGTACTTC. Encoded protein: CASSLFGGGQETQYF.

This chain links TRBV12-3 or TRBV12-4 with TRBJ2-5; 9 positions match TRBD2. V lost 6 bases to trimming and J lost 2 bases; unmatched junction nucleotides: 19. The CDR3 is 19 residues long. In nucleotides, the CDR3 is TGTGCCAGCAGCCCAGGTCTAGCGGGGCTGTACTCCATACAAGAGACCCAGTACTTC. Protein product: CASSPGLAGLYSIQETQYF.

The chain links TRBV24-1 to TRBJ2-7, with D possibly matching TRBD2 (6 bases). V lost 4 bases and J 4 bases, leaving 22 bases between the germline ends. Germline V CDR1 and CDR2: KGHDR, SFDVKD. This CDR3 has 17 amino acids. The DNA of the CDR3 is TGTGCCACCAGTGACCCATTGTCCGGGAGAGGCCCATACGAGCAGTACTTC. Translating it yields CATSDPLSGRGPYEQYF.

Ten or more counts support this clonotype. The chain employs TRBV3-1 and TRBJ1-1; D gene unclear. Germline V gene data show CDR1 as LGHDT and CDR2 as YNNKEL (reference sequence). CDR3 length: 12 amino acids. V lost 6 bases and J lost 11, with 16 bases in between. The chain's CDR3 is CASRLAEGAAFF. DNA of the CDR3: TGTGCCAGCAGACTAGCCGAGGGTGCTGCTTTCTTT. Variable domain in full (rest from reference TRBV3-1 and TRBJ1-1): DTAVSQTPKYLVTQMGNDKSIKCEQNLGHDTMYWYKQDSKKFLKIMFSYNNKELIINETVPNRFSPKSPDKAHLNLHINSLELGDSAVYFCASRLAEGAAFFGQGTRLTVV.

This clonotype was seen many times. V is TRBV20-1 and J is TRBJ2-7, with 8 nucleotides matching TRBD1. Losses at the gene ends were 4 bases for V and 4 bases for J; bases not matched to a gene: 9. This CDR3 is built from 14 residues. CDR1 is DFQATT, CDR2 SNEGSKA, per germline (reference sequence). The CDR3 reads CSAIDRGRIYEQYF. CDR3 coding DNA: TGCAGTGCTATCGACAGGGGTCGAATTTACGAGCAGTACTTC.

Turning to this clonotype: The CDR3 does not close with the conserved phenylalanine or tryptophan, likely indicating a read error. The DNA is left out, because the CDR3 cannot be placed on it with certainty; the CDR3 is given as TCRdb lists it. The chain carries TRBV9 and TRBJ2-7. The CDR3 has 13 amino acids, counting both end residues. CDR1 is SGDLS and CDR2 is YYNGEE in the germline V gene. Here the CDR3 reads CASSSHGVLNYDL.

Ten or more counts support this clonotype. The V and J genes are TRBV12-3 or TRBV12-4 and TRBJ1-5, with D tentatively TRBD1 (5 bases). CDR3 size: 12 residues. Trimming pared 5 bases from V and 11 bases from J, leaving 13 bases between. CDR3: CASSQLDISQHF. The CDR3 DNA reads TGTGCCAGCAGTCAACTGGACATTTCCCAGCATTTT.

This clonotype was seen just once. V is TRBV7-2 and J is TRBJ1-6; 7 positions match TRBD1. The trim removed 4 bases at V and 10 bases at J, leaving 10 bases unmatched. Germline CDR1 and CDR2: SGHTA and FQGNSA. The CDR3 contains 15 residues. The CDR3 sequence: CASSYYDRDLSPLHF. CDR3 sequence (DNA): TGTGCCAGCAGCTACTACGACAGGGATTTATCACCCCTCCACTTT.